One T cell receptor (beta chain) is described in this entry. This clonotype showed up just once. Its antigen is unknown. One end of the junction is discordant with germline, which a read error may explain. The receptor library was made with multiplex PCR. The sequencing machine was an Illumina HiSeq 2500. TCRbeta libraries were built by three rounds of nested PCR using primers (Table S4), following protocols modified from ARM-PCR. Before sequencing, PCR products in the 200-500 bp range were cut out of the gel and cleaned up using the QIAquick gel extraction kit. Concerning the study's data processing: Trimmomatic was used to clean the reads, FLASH was used to merge the reads into complete CDR3 sequences, and MiTCR was used to assign the reads to V(D)J germline segments. VDJtools was used to compute clonal diversity as the inverse Simpson's index. In-frame sequences without a premature stop codon were defined as productive reads. Using fastp at Q25 and MiXCR, TCRdb reprocessed the public reads and kept productive beta chains. Every distinct CDR3 protein forms one entry, paired with its most common genes and DNA. These V and J calls derive from TCRdb rather than the authors' analysis. Present in this sample are about 98,000 distinct CDR3 sequences, about 80% of which were seen just once. Together, the top ten hold roughly 29% of the sample.

This sample is part of a study of tumor and adjacent non-tumor tissue in lung cancer (dated by TCRdb to the late 2010s). Study-level background: By cancer type, the cohort comprised 12 to 13 adenocarcinoma patients, a couple of squamous cell carcinoma patients and 1 small cell lung cancer patient. Among the approximately 15 patients, ages ranged from roughly 30 to 85 years, some 10 were men and 5 were women, and disease was TNM stage I to III. A total of 95 million to 150 million productive TCRbeta reads were generated by sequencing, corresponding to an average of roughly 4 million reads per sample. Using bulk TCRbeta repertoires from over twelve lung cancer patients, the study set lung tumor tissue side by side with matched distant non-tumor lung tissue. For each patient, one tumor sample and one normal lung sample were taken, giving under 35 paired specimens that underwent TCRbeta CDR3 sequencing.

Taken from cysteine to phenylalanine, the CDR3 has 15 residues. The kept DNA is CDR3 alone, 45 bases in frame from the first base. The germline V gene specifies WSHSY as CDR1 and SAAADI as CDR2. What the research found in general, with its limitations: Neither the sequencing platform nor unique molecular identifiers are named or mentioned anywhere in the methods. Tumor tissue showed significantly higher TCR diversity (inverse Simpson) than normal lung tissue, at 431.37 vs 166.20 (P = 0.0075, Mann-Whitney U test). Significantly higher TCR diversity was found in younger patients, and higher tumor TCR diversity was associated with shorter overall and disease-free survival. With only 15 patients in the cohort, the authors noted that larger samples and more detailed clinical data are needed. In normal lung, the top 100 clones accounted for a significantly larger cumulative share of the repertoire than in tumor tissue. Because peripheral blood was not sequenced, blood TCRbeta repertoires in the lung cancer patients of the study were not examined.

RNA was isolated from bulk unsorted tissue, and RNA quality was assessed with a NanoDrop ND-1000 and an Agilent 2100. The normal lung samples consisted of distant non-tumor tissue collected more than 3 cm from the tumor edge. Newly diagnosed lung cancer patients without prior chemotherapy who had been admitted for thoracic surgery in China between August and November 2014 were enrolled as donors. Patients who had received previous radiotherapy or chemotherapy, or who had another concurrent cancer, were excluded from the study. Pieces of surgical tissue measuring 1-2 cm3 were kept in RNAlater solution and stored at -80 degrees C until use.

Input material: distant non-tumor lung tissue. Recombination linked TRBV10-2 to TRBJ2-2, and TRBD2 aligns with 8 junction nucleotides. This clonotype originated in a man in his sixties with small cell lung cancer. The DNA reads TGCGCCAGCGGTGACGGACTAGCCTCCACCGGGGATCTGTTTTTT. It is translated as CASGDGLASTGDLFF.